This entry is about one T cell receptor (beta chain). This sample stems from a study of T cell responses to AZD1222 COVID-19 vaccine. Germline loops: CDR1 LGHNA, CDR2 YNFKEQ. CDR3 size: 15 residues. Trimming removed 0 bases from V and 2 bases from J, with 10 bases in between. Some clones are missing from TCRdb's copy, which holds only in-frame ones; the method was immunoSEQ multiplex PCR. Of some 140,000 clones in the sample, roughly 92% were seen once. This clonotype was obtained from an adult in good health. The source was peripheral blood, collected on day 0 of AZD1222 vaccination. This chain connects TRBV4-2 to TRBJ1-2, with D maybe TRBD1 (5 bases). The CDR3 sequence: CASSQETGGNYGYTF. In DNA, the CDR3 is TGTGCCAGCAGCCAAGAAACAGGAGGAAACTATGGCTACACCTTC.